Following are 30 T cell receptor beta chains from one sample sequenced in a study of blood T cell repertoires in COVID-19 (dated by TCRdb to 2019 to 2021). To prepare the library, the immunoSEQ multiplex PCR assay was applied. TCRdb holds this immuneACCESS table with in-frame rearrangements only. Some clones are missing; in checked studies, unresolved V genes explain under half, and the rest has no known cause. Here the sample has hundreds of thousands of clones; more than 80% occur a single time. The ten largest clones add up to roughly 1.4% of the sample. Sequencing was performed on peripheral blood. Every receptor here comes from a woman under 40 with active or convalescent COVID-19.

The chain is built from TRBV5-8 and TRBJ1-2; 7 nucleotides agree with TRBD1. V dropped 1 base and J dropped 10; count of bases not matched to a gene: 7. CDR1 is SGHTS and CDR2 is YDEGEE in the germline V gene. The length of the CDR3 is 13 residues. CDR3 in DNA: TGTGCCAGCAGCTTGACAGGGGAGCTTCACTACACCTTC. Its protein product is CASSLTGELHYTF.

The rearrangement joins TRBV24-1 to TRBJ2-3; 7 nucleotides match TRBD2. The V gene end was trimmed by 3 bases and the J gene end by 8 bases; junction bases not matched to a gene: 10. The CDR3 is 15 amino acids. The germline gives CDR1 KGHDR, CDR2 SFDVKD. The CDR3 region has the DNA TGTGCCACCAGTGATCACACCTCGACTAGCCCTACGCAGTATTTT. Protein: CATSDHTSTSPTQYF.

J is TRBJ2-3 and V is TRBV19; TRBD1 aligns across 8 bases. CDR1 LNHDA and CDR2 SQIVND come from the germline V gene (reference sequence). V trimming: 6 bases; J trimming: 3 bases; junction bases outside the gene matches: 8. CDR3 length: 15 amino acids. In DNA, the CDR3 is TGTGCCAGTAGGTACACAGGGGGGAGGACAGATACGCAGTATTTT. It is translated as CASRYTGGRTDTQYF.

The gene calls are TRBV6-5 and TRBJ1-6; D is perhaps TRBD1 (5 bases). The germline V gene has CDR1 MNHEY and CDR2 SVGAGI. The length of the CDR3 is 15 residues. V was pared by 4 bases and J by 4 bases, with 11 bases between. The CDR3 nucleotides read TGTGCCAGCAGTTCTCGACAGTCTTATAATTCACCCCTCCACTTT. Amino acids: CASSSRQSYNSPLHF.

Written as DNA, the CDR3 is TGTGCCAGCAGCAACGTAGACAGGCGCCAAGAGACCCAGTACTTC. Residues: CASSNVDRRQETQYF. The J gene is TRBJ2-5, the V gene TRBV7-6; D is perhaps TRBD1 (6 bases). Between the trimmed V and J ends, which lost 5 bases and 1 base, there was a span of 14 bases. The CDR3 covers 15 residues. Germline V lookup: CDR1 SGHVS, CDR2 FNYEAQ.

This clone was observed a single time. Here the CDR3 reads CASSTTRTDDYEQYF. CDR3 DNA sequence: TGTGCCAGCAGCACCACCCGGACAGACGACTACGAGCAGTACTTC. The chain links TRBV4-2 to TRBJ2-7, with a tentative D call TRBD1 (6 bases). The germline CDR1 and CDR2 sequences are LGHNA and YNFKEQ. The CDR3 is 15 residues long. The germline V and J ends were trimmed by 5 bases and 3 bases, with 17 bases remaining between them.

V gene TRBV5-1 combines with J gene TRBJ2-2; TRBD1 is a possible D gene (6 bases). Trimming removed 2 bases from V and 6 bases from J, with 11 bases in between. The CDR3 runs to 14 residues. Germline-derived CDR1 and CDR2 are SGHRS and YFSETQ. The CDR3 coding sequence is TGCGCCAGCAGCTTCACAGGGACGGCCGGGGAGCTGTTTTTT. Protein sequence: CASSFTGTAGELFF.

The rearrangement links TRBV4-1 to TRBJ1-5; D uncertain. Germline loops: CDR1 MGHRA, CDR2 YSYEKL. Trimming removed 0 bases from V and 4 bases from J, with 7 bases in between. The CDR3 loop spans 14 amino acids. CDR3: CASSQEARNQPQHF. CDR3 nucleotides: TGCGCCAGCAGCCAAGAGGCCCGTAATCAGCCCCAGCATTTT.

The chain employs TRBV6-6 and TRBJ1-4; 7 positions match TRBD1. CDR3 length equals 16 residues. The germline V gene encodes CDR1 MNHNY and CDR2 SVGAGI (reference sequence). Trimming took 3 bases from V and 8 from J; bases not matched to a gene: 12. The CDR3 DNA sequence: TGTGCCAGCAGTTATGGAACGTCAGGGGGTGAAGAAAAACTGTTTTTT. Amino acid sequence: CASSYGTSGGEEKLFF.

The chain carries TRBV11-2 and TRBJ2-1, with TRBD2 matching 8 bases. Germline CDR1 SGHAT, CDR2 FQNNGV. The CDR3 length is 15 residues. J gave up 4 bases and V 5 bases, and 7 bases lay outside the gene matches. The CDR3 DNA reads TGTGCCAGCAGCCGGAGCGGGGGCCGATACAATGAGCAGTTCTTC. It specifies CASSRSGGRYNEQFF.

The gene calls are TRBV2 and TRBJ1-4, with 9 bases aligning to TRBD1. The CDR3 is 16 residues long. Germline CDR1 is SNHLY and CDR2 is FYNNEI. V lost 5 bases to trimming and J lost 5 bases; unmatched junction nucleotides: 9. Written as DNA, the CDR3 is TGTGCCAGCAGTCCGACGGGACAGGGTTTAAATGAAAAACTGTTTTTT. It encodes CASSPTGQGLNEKLFF.

This chain uses TRBV5-1 with TRBJ2-5; tentatively, D is TRBD1 (6 bases). From germline, CDR1 is SGHRS and CDR2 YFSETQ. The CDR3 covers 15 residues. The germline V and J ends were trimmed by 4 bases and 4 bases, with 17 bases remaining between them. For the CDR3, the DNA is TGCGCCAGCAGCGTCAGGGGCAAGCCTCGAGAGACCCAGTACTTC. Protein product: CASSVRGKPRETQYF.

The CDR3 DNA sequence: TGTGCCAGCTCACGGGGGACTAGCGGGGTCAACAATGAGCAGTTCTTC. Amino acid sequence: CASSRGTSGVNNEQFF. J is TRBJ2-1 and V is TRBV18; 13 positions match TRBD2. CDR3 length equals 16 residues. The germline V gene encodes CDR1 KGHSH and CDR2 LQKENI. V gave up 4 bases and J gave up 5 bases; unmatched junction bases: 5.

The rearrangement joins TRBV12-2 to TRBJ2-2; the D call of TRBD2 is as the table states it, not checked on the DNA. TRBV12-2 is a pseudogene locus. The CDR3 has 19 residues. The CDR3: CASRLDRLEEREVERGAVF. DNA of the CDR3: TGTGCAAGTCGCTTAGACCGACTTGAGGAGCGGGAGGTCGAACGGGGAGCTGTTTTT.

CDR3 nucleotide sequence: TGTGCCAGCAGCGGTGGACTAGCGGGTTCCGAGCAGTACTTC. Its protein is CASSGGLAGSEQYF. The chain carries TRBV9 and TRBJ2-7; 11 positions match TRBD2. The CDR3 spans 14 residues. The germline gives CDR1 SGDLS, CDR2 YYNGEE. Trimming took 3 bases from V and 6 from J; bases not matched to a gene: 5. The full variable domain, with the rest looked up from reference TRBV9 and TRBJ2-7, is DSGVTQTPKHLITATGQRVTLRCSPRSGDLSVYWYQQSLDQGLQFLIQYYNGEERAKGNILERFSAQQFPDLHSELNLSSLELGDSALYFCASSGGLAGSEQYFGPGTRLTVT.

V and J are TRBV11-2 and TRBJ1-1; no clear D. The V gene lost 4 bases and the J gene lost 8 bases, with 11 bases spanning the gap. CDR1 SGHAT and CDR2 FQNNGV come from the germline V gene. The CDR3 is 12 residues long. The DNA of the CDR3 is TGTGCCAGCAGCTCGGAGTGGCCGGAAGCTTTCTTT. Amino acid sequence: CASSSEWPEAFF.

The V gene is TRBV5-1, the J gene TRBJ2-2; 12 bases are a match to TRBD1. The CDR3 spans 16 residues. V shed 4 bases, J shed 7 bases, and the junction held 8 bases outside the gene matches. In germline, CDR1 is SGHRS, CDR2 YFSETQ. The CDR3 sequence: CASSPTGTGGFGELFF. CDR3 coding DNA: TGCGCCAGCAGCCCAACCGGGACAGGGGGCTTCGGGGAGCTGTTTTTT.

The chain joins TRBV5-1 to TRBJ2-7; 12 bases agree with TRBD1. The CDR3 consists of 16 residues. V was clipped by 0 bases and J by 5 bases; unmatched bases: 6. Looked up from germline, CDR1 is SGHRS and CDR2 is YFSETQ. The CDR3 here is CASSLEGQGAYNEQYF. CDR3 nucleotide sequence: TGCGCCAGCAGCTTGGAGGGACAGGGGGCTTACAACGAGCAGTACTTC.

Here the CDR3 DNA reads TGTGCCAGCGGCGTCAGCGCGAACACCGGGGAGCTGTTTTTT. Its translation: CASGVSANTGELFF. The genes are TRBV2 and TRBJ2-2, with no clear D. Trimming shortened V by 8 bases and J by 0 bases, and 10 bases separated the two germline ends. The CDR3 extends over 14 amino acids. Germline CDR1 reads SNHLY; CDR2 reads FYNNEI.

Written as DNA, the CDR3 is TGTGCCAGCAGTCCCGCCTACAGGGGGTCGGATTCACCCCTCCACTTT. Amino acid sequence: CASSPAYRGSDSPLHF. The genes are TRBV27 and TRBJ1-6, with 8 bases fitting TRBD1. The V gene end was trimmed by 5 bases and the J gene end by 8 bases; junction bases not matched to a gene: 11. This CDR3 contains 16 residues. The V gene's germline CDR1 is MNHEY and CDR2 SMNVEV (reference sequence).

The J gene is TRBJ1-2, the V gene TRBV2, with TRBD1 identical over 7 bases. The germline gives CDR1 SNHLY, CDR2 FYNNEI. The CDR3 is 18 residues long. V lost 7 bases to trimming and J lost 2 bases; unmatched junction nucleotides: 19. The CDR3 is CASKQLLGGDSRNYGYTF. As DNA, the CDR3 is TGTGCCAGCAAGCAATTACTCGGAGGGGACAGTAGAAACTATGGCTACACCTTC. The whole variable domain, remainder taken from reference TRBV2 and TRBJ1-2, is EPEVTQTPSHQVTQMGQEVILRCVPISNHLYFYWYRQILGQKVEFLVSFYNNEISEKSEIFDDQFSVERPDGSNFTLKIRSTKLEDSAMYFCASKQLLGGDSRNYGYTFGSGTRLTVV.

The gene calls are TRBV7-9 and TRBJ2-1, with 10 bases lining up with TRBD2. V shed 4 bases, J shed 8 bases, and the junction held 5 bases outside the gene matches. The CDR3 runs 14 residues. From germline, CDR1 is SEHNR and CDR2 FQNEAQ (reference sequence). The CDR3 DNA reads TGTGCCAGCAGCTCCTCTAGCGGGAGCTATGAGCAGTTCTTC. As protein: CASSSSSGSYEQFF.

Note on this clone: Other nucleotide sequences from this sample produce the same CDR3. The chain couples TRBV3-1 (or the pseudogene TRBV3-2) to TRBJ2-1, with 9 bases identical to TRBD2. In germline, CDR1 is LGHDT, CDR2 YNNKEL (reference sequence). The CDR3 totals 16 residues. V trimming: 0 bases; J trimming: 4 bases; junction bases outside the gene matches: 4. The CDR3 here is CASSQELAGAYNEQFF. The CDR3 DNA sequence: TGTGCCAGCAGCCAAGAATTAGCGGGGGCTTACAATGAGCAGTTCTTC.

The V call is TRBV15, the J call TRBJ1-1; tentatively, D is TRBD1 (5 bases). This CDR3 comprises 15 residues. Trimming pared 0 bases from V and 1 base from J, leaving 9 bases between. CDR1 is LNHNV and CDR2 is YYDKDF in the germline V gene (reference sequence). CDR3: CATSRDRQGNTEAFF. The CDR3 coding sequence is TGTGCCACCAGCAGAGATCGGCAGGGGAACACTGAAGCTTTCTTT. Full variable domain (missing parts from reference TRBV15 and TRBJ1-1): DAMVIQNPRYQVTQFGKPVTLSCSQTLNHNVMYWYQQKSSQAPKLLFHYYDKDFNNEADTPDNFQSRRPNTSFCFLDIRSPGLGDTAMYLCATSRDRQGNTEAFFGQGTRLTVV.

A remark on this clone: The junction shows a germline mismatch at one end, possibly a read error. The chain's CDR3 is CASSHSIQGLVGYTF. In DNA, the CDR3 is TGTGCCAGCAGTCACTCAATACAGGGGTTGGTTGGCTACACCTTC. V and J are TRBV6-5 and TRBJ1-2; the match to TRBD1 covers 7 bases. Germline V gene lookup returns CDR1 MNHEY and CDR2 SVGAGI. This CDR3 has 15 residues.

The CDR3 region is CASSLTGPNYGYTF. CDR3 bases: TGTGCCAGCAGTTTAACAGGGCCTAACTATGGCTACACCTTC. The chain is built from TRBV27 and TRBJ1-2; maybe TRBD1 (6 bases). V lost 2 bases and J lost 0, with 7 bases in between. Per the germline V gene, CDR1 is MNHEY and CDR2 is SMNVEV (reference sequence). CDR3 length: 14 residues.

The chain has TRBV5-8 and TRBJ1-5, with 7 bases that match TRBD1. From germline, CDR1 is SGHTS and CDR2 YDEGEE. The CDR3 covers 15 residues. V lost 0 bases, J lost 2 bases, and 2 bases stayed unmatched. The CDR3 DNA reads as TGTGCCAGCAGCTTGGACAGGGGAGGCAATCAGCCCCAGCATTTT. Translation gives CASSLDRGGNQPQHF.

This chain uses TRBV5-5 with TRBJ1-1, with D perhaps TRBD1 (6 bases). In germline, CDR1 is SGHKS, CDR2 YYEKEE (reference sequence). The ends were cut back, 5 bases at V and 0 bases at J, with 17 bases in the middle. The CDR3 totals 16 residues. In DNA form, the CDR3 reads TGTGCCAGCAGGCGGTTGGGGGCGGGTATGAACACTGAAGCTTTCTTT. It translates to CASRRLGAGMNTEAFF.

The V and J genes are TRBV5-1 and TRBJ2-2; TRBD1 agrees at 9 bases. Looked up from germline, CDR1 is SGHRS and CDR2 is YFSETQ. CDR3 length: 20 residues. V lost 1 base to trimming and J lost 2 bases; unmatched junction nucleotides: 15. CDR3 in DNA: TGCGCCAGCAGCTTGAATTTTAACGAGACAGGGGGTCCCAACACCGGGGAGCTGTTTTTT. It translates to CASSLNFNETGGPNTGELFF.

The rearrangement joins TRBV3-1 (or the pseudogene TRBV3-2) to TRBJ2-2; 8 bases line up with TRBD1. The junction had 5 bases not matched to a gene; V was cut back by 7 bases and J by 1 base. Germline V gene lookup returns CDR1 LGHDT and CDR2 YNNKEL (reference sequence). The CDR3 is made up of 15 amino acids. DNA for the CDR3: TGTGCCAGCAAGACCGGGACAGGGAACACCGGGGAGCTGTTTTTT. As protein: CASKTGTGNTGELFF.